One sample yielded the 30 T cell receptor beta chains listed below, sequenced in a study of cytomegalovirus exposure and HLA in healthy donors. Researchers ran the PCR with 60 Vbeta and 13 Jbeta primers. Assay used: immunoSEQ multiplex PCR; TCRdb lists only in-frame clones, some missing. Found here are about 150,000 clones, 65% to 75% of them singletons; the top ten hold less than 3.5%. The material sequenced was PBMCs. The receptors derive from a man between 18 and 35 years old in good health and CMV-seronegative.

The chain recombines TRBV7-2 with TRBJ2-7; maybe TRBD1 (6 bases). Trimming stripped 4 bases from V and 7 bases from J, with 23 bases between. There are 16 residues in the CDR3. Germline assignment: CDR1 SGHTA and CDR2 FQGNSA. CDR3 coding DNA: TGTGCCAGCAGCTCCGGAACTTGGACAGTGTTAGGGGAGCAGTACTTC. Protein: CASSSGTWTVLGEQYF. The full variable domain, rest sourced from reference TRBV7-2 and TRBJ2-7, is GAGVSQSPSNKVTEKGKDVELRCDPISGHTALYWYRQSLGQGLEFLIYFQGNSAPDKSGLPSDRFSAERTGGSVSTLTIQRTQQEDSAVYLCASSSGTWTVLGEQYFGPGTRLTVT.

This chain connects TRBV9 to TRBJ2-2; tentatively, D is TRBD1 (6 bases). Trimming shortened V by 0 bases and J by 1 base, and 13 bases separated the two germline ends. Germline-derived CDR1 and CDR2 are SGDLS and YYNGEE. CDR3 length: 17 amino acids. This CDR3 is CASSVGVGHLNTGELFF. DNA for the CDR3: TGTGCCAGCAGCGTAGGGGTGGGACACCTGAACACCGGGGAGCTGTTTTTT.

CDR3 amino acids: CASSPDRVVDIQYF. The CDR3 region has the DNA TGCGCCAGCAGTCCCGACAGGGTGGTTGACATTCAGTACTTC. The chain joins TRBV4-1 to TRBJ2-4; 7 nucleotides match TRBD1. Germline V gene sequence: CDR1 MGHRA, CDR2 YSYEKL. CDR3 length: 14 amino acids. Germline trimming cut 6 bases from V and 8 bases from J; bases unmatched to any gene: 10.

In this sample, this clone turned up a few times. This chain joins TRBV5-4 and TRBJ1-1; D may be TRBD1 (5 bases). This CDR3 has 16 residues. Germline V lookup: CDR1 SGHNT, CDR2 YYREEE (reference sequence). Between the trimmed V and J ends, which lost 2 bases and 4 bases, there was a span of 18 bases. DNA of the CDR3: TGTGCCAGCAGCTTACGACAGATTGAACCGGGCACTGAAGCTTTCTTT. This codes for CASSLRQIEPGTEAFF.

The chain combines TRBV5-1 with TRBJ2-5; D is perhaps TRBD1 (6 bases). The tail of the sequence fits TRBJ2-7 better, so the J call may be wrong. Germline V gene data show CDR1 as SGHRS and CDR2 as YFSETQ. The CDR3 loop spans 16 amino acids. CDR3: CASSLDRAGRSYEQYF. In DNA, the CDR3 is TGCGCCAGCAGCTTGGACAGGGCCGGACGGTCCTACGAGCAGTACTTC.

The chain employs TRBV30 and TRBJ2-5; a weak D match, TRBD2 (5 bases). With 1 base removed from V and 5 bases from J, the gap between germline ends came to 11 bases. The CDR3 extends over 13 amino acids. From germline, CDR1 is GTSNPN and CDR2 SVGIG (reference sequence). The CDR3 loop is CAWSGERGETQYF. The CDR3 DNA reads as TGTGCCTGGAGTGGGGAGCGAGGGGAGACCCAGTACTTC.

This clone was observed once. The chain links TRBV19 to TRBJ1-5, with unresolved D. The V end lost 10 bases, the J end lost 0 bases, and 10 bases lay between the germline ends. Germline-derived CDR1 and CDR2 are LNHDA and SQIVND (reference sequence). The CDR3 length is 13 residues. The CDR3 is CATGRHSNQPQHF. DNA of the CDR3: TGTGCCACCGGTCGCCATAGCAATCAGCCCCAGCATTTT. Combining the CDR3 with reference TRBV19 and TRBJ1-5 gives the whole variable domain DGGITQSPKYLFRKEGQNVTLSCEQNLNHDAMYWYRQDPGQGLRLIYYSQIVNDFQKGDIAEGYSVSREKKESFPLTVTSAQKNPTAFYLCATGRHSNQPQHFGDGTRLSIL.

The chain joins TRBV5-1 to TRBJ1-2; a possible D gene is TRBD1 (6 bases). Trimming took off 2 bases at V and 2 bases at J, with 16 bases between the two ends. Germline loops: CDR1 SGHRS, CDR2 YFSETQ. The CDR3 runs to 16 residues. This chain's CDR3 is CASSFLNDRKNYGYTF. DNA of the CDR3: TGCGCCAGCAGCTTCCTCAATGACAGGAAGAACTATGGCTACACCTTC.

The gene calls are TRBV13 and TRBJ1-2, with TRBD1 matching over 7 bases. Trimming at V came to 5 bases and at J to 8 bases, leaving 20 bases not matched to a gene. CDR3 length equals 17 residues. Germline CDR1 reads PRHDT; CDR2 reads FYEKMQ (reference sequence). CDR3 sequence (DNA): TGTGCCAGCAGCCTGATGACAGGGTGGGGTTGCTGCGAGGGCTACACCTTC. Amino acids: CASSLMTGWGCCEGYTF. Complete variable domain (other parts from reference TRBV13 and TRBJ1-2): AAGVIQSPRHLIKEKRETATLKCYPIPRHDTVYWYQQGPGQDPQFLISFYEKMQSDKGSIPDRFSAQQFSDYHSELNMSSLELGDSALYFCASSLMTGWGCCEGYTFGSGTRLTVV.

The V call is TRBV29-1, the J call TRBJ2-1, with 8 bases identical to TRBD1. This CDR3 has 16 amino acids. The germline V gene encodes CDR1 SQVTM and CDR2 ANQGSEA. V lost 6 bases to trimming and J lost 0 bases; unmatched junction nucleotides: 10. The CDR3 here is CSVCPPGGLSYNEQFF. The CDR3 nucleotides are TGCAGCGTCTGCCCCCCAGGGGGCCTCTCCTACAATGAGCAGTTCTTC.

A remark on this clone: Other DNA sequences of this sample code for an identical CDR3. The rearrangement joins TRBV2 to TRBJ2-6; possibly TRBD1 for D (5 bases). Germline V gives CDR1 SNHLY, CDR2 FYNNEI. Trimming took off 5 bases at V and 15 bases at J, with 23 bases between the two ends. The CDR3 extends over 15 amino acids. The CDR3 DNA reads as TGTGCCAGCAGTATTCAGGGTCCTGGGGCCAATGGCCTGACTTTC. Translation: CASSIQGPGANGLTF.

This clone has only one observation. V is TRBV5-1 and J is TRBJ1-1, with D unresolved. The length of the CDR3 is 13 residues. Trimming pared 4 bases from V and 5 bases from J, leaving 12 bases between. CDR1 is SGHRS and CDR2 is YFSETQ in the germline V gene. CDR3 nucleotide sequence: TGCGCCAGCAGCCCAACCGGGGAAACTGAAGCTTTCTTT. This translates into CASSPTGETEAFF.

The rearrangement joins TRBV11-2 to TRBJ2-5; the D gene is possibly TRBD1 (5 bases). CDR1 and CDR2 (germline): SGHAT, FQNNGV. The CDR3 has 15 amino acids. V lost 2 bases and J 5 bases, leaving 15 bases between the germline ends. The CDR3 bases are TGTGCCAGCAGCTTAAGCATGGGGCACGGGGAGACCCAGTACTTC. It specifies CASSLSMGHGETQYF.

V usage is TRBV7-9 and J usage is TRBJ2-1; no reliable D call. Germline CDR1 is SEHNR and CDR2 is FQNEAQ (reference sequence). The CDR3 has 13 residues. The V end was cut by 0 bases, the J end by 5 bases, with 5 bases between. CDR3 nucleotides: TGTGCCAGCAGCTTAGCGCCGGACAATGAGCAGTTCTTC. The encoded protein is CASSLAPDNEQFF.

In nucleotides, the CDR3 is TGTGCCGGGGGAGGGCTGCTCTATTCACCCCTCCACTTT. Protein sequence: CAGGGLLYSPLHF. This chain links TRBV6-1 with TRBJ1-6, with D perhaps TRBD1 (5 bases). In germline, CDR1 is MNHNS, CDR2 SASEGT. Trimming stripped 11 bases from V and 8 bases from J, with 16 bases between. The CDR3 is made up of 13 amino acids.

The chain links TRBV11-3 to TRBJ2-3, with 8 positions matching TRBD1. Germline lookup yields CDR1 SGHNT and CDR2 YENEEA. With V trimmed by 5 bases and J by 2 bases, 6 bases remained unmatched. The CDR3 consists of 15 residues. This chain's CDR3 is CASSGWDRNTDTQYF. CDR3 DNA sequence: TGTGCCAGCAGCGGTTGGGACAGGAACACAGATACGCAGTATTTT.

The genes are TRBV19 and TRBJ1-1; a weak D match, TRBD1 (6 bases). The germline V and J ends were trimmed by 4 bases and 2 bases, with 11 bases remaining between them. Germline CDR1 LNHDA, CDR2 SQIVND (reference sequence). This CDR3 spans 14 amino acids. CDR3 sequence: CASSRRGGNTEAFF. The CDR3 DNA follows: TGTGCCAGTAGTAGGAGGGGGGGAAACACTGAAGCTTTCTTT.

The V call is TRBV6-5, the J call TRBJ1-3; possible D gene TRBD1, 5 bases. Germline V gives CDR1 MNHEY, CDR2 SVGAGI. There are 12 residues in the CDR3. The V end lost 5 bases, the J end lost 3 bases, and 5 bases lay between the germline ends. CDR3 sequence reads: CASSTGGNTIYF. For the CDR3, the DNA is TGTGCCAGCAGTACAGGTGGAAACACCATATATTTT.

Here the CDR3 DNA reads TGTGCCAGCTCACCACCTAGCCAGCGGGATGAAGCTTTCTTT. Residues: CASSPPSQRDEAFF. The V call is TRBV18, the J call TRBJ1-1, with D uncertain. V lost 0 bases to trimming and J lost 7 bases, with 12 bases between them. This CDR3 spans 14 amino acids. Germline CDR1 and CDR2: KGHSH and LQKENI.

The chain couples TRBV5-1 to TRBJ2-5; D possibly corresponds to TRBD1 (5 bases). The CDR3 spans 12 residues. The V end was cut by 1 base, the J end by 5 bases, with 6 bases between. Per germline, CDR1 SGHRS and CDR2 YFSETQ. The CDR3 is CASSLSGETQYF. In DNA, the CDR3 is TGCGCCAGCAGCTTGTCAGGGGAGACCCAGTACTTC.

The chain carries TRBV6-1 and TRBJ2-7, with D possibly matching TRBD1 (5 bases). Per the germline V gene, CDR1 is MNHNS and CDR2 is SASEGT. Trimming removed 2 bases at V and 4 bases at J, with 18 bases between. This CDR3 is 16 amino acids long. DNA of the CDR3: TGTGCCAGCAGTGAAAGAGACAGCCCCGTGGGGTACGAGCAGTACGTC. This encodes CASSERDSPVGYEQYV.

This clone was found a few times. The CDR3 loop is CASSPNWGERNEQFF. CDR3 in DNA: TGTGCCAGCAGCCCGAATTGGGGAGAGAGAAATGAGCAGTTCTTC. V and J are TRBV4-2 and TRBJ2-1; D might be TRBD2 (5 bases). Trimming removed 4 bases at V and 7 bases at J, with 17 bases between. The CDR3 extends over 15 amino acids. Looked up from germline, CDR1 is LGHNA and CDR2 is YNFKEQ.

This clone appeared once. The same CDR3 arises from other DNA sequences in this sample as well. The chain has TRBV19 and TRBJ1-1; D not certain. Between the trimmed V and J ends, which lost 3 bases and 0 bases, there was a span of 5 bases. The V gene's germline CDR1 is LNHDA and CDR2 SQIVND (reference sequence). This CDR3 has 13 residues. CDR3 protein: CASSIAVNTEAFF. The DNA for the CDR3 is TGTGCCAGTAGTATTGCGGTGAACACTGAAGCTTTCTTT.

The V and J genes are TRBV6-6 and TRBJ1-1, with a possible D match to TRBD1 (6 bases). The V end lost 11 bases, the J end lost 1 base, and 17 bases lay between the germline ends. CDR1 is MNHNY and CDR2 is SVGAGI in the germline V gene (reference sequence). This CDR3 is built from 14 residues. CDR3 DNA: TGTGCCGCCCTCGCGTCAGGGGCGAACACTGAAGCTTTCTTT. The encoded protein is CAALASGANTEAFF.

The chain is built from TRBV11-2 and TRBJ1-5, with D perhaps TRBD1 (5 bases). Between the trimmed V and J ends, which lost 4 bases and 5 bases, there was a span of 12 bases. Germline CDR1 and CDR2: SGHAT and FQNNGV. The CDR3 is 14 residues long. DNA of the CDR3: TGTGCCAGCAGCTCCGCGGGGGGAGATCAGCCCCAGCATTTT. Its protein product is CASSSAGGDQPQHF.

The rearrangement joins TRBV4-1 to TRBJ1-6; 12 nucleotides align to TRBD1. CDR1 and CDR2 from the germline V gene are MGHRA and YSYEKL. The CDR3 contains 20 residues. V lost 1 base and J lost 2; bases outside the gene matches: 9. CDR3 in DNA: TGCGCCAGCAGCCAAGTTCCGGGACAGGGGGCGATCGCCTATAATTCACCCCTCCACTTT. It specifies CASSQVPGQGAIAYNSPLHF.

The chain uses TRBV19 and TRBJ1-5; D possibly corresponds to TRBD1 (5 bases). Germline CDR1 LNHDA, CDR2 SQIVND (reference sequence). Trimming stripped 1 base from V and 2 bases from J, with 15 bases between. The CDR3 spans 17 residues. The DNA for the CDR3 is TGTGCCAGTAGTATAGTTCGGGGGACGGCGGGCAATCAGCCCCAGCATTTT. This encodes CASSIVRGTAGNQPQHF.

This chain uses TRBV29-1 with TRBJ2-7; 9 nucleotides line up with TRBD1. The germline V gene has CDR1 SQVTM and CDR2 ANQGSEA. The CDR3 is 14 residues long. J was trimmed by 4 bases and V by 7 bases; bases with no gene match: 11. For the CDR3, the DNA is TGCAGCGCCCGGACAGGGGAACCTCCTTACGAGCAGTACGTC. Protein sequence: CSARTGEPPYEQYV.

The chain combines TRBV6-5 with TRBJ1-2; 8 positions match TRBD1. CDR1 and CDR2 from the germline V gene are MNHEY and SVGAGI. This CDR3 comprises 16 residues. Trimming at V came to 0 bases and at J to 3 bases, leaving 6 bases not matched to a gene. The CDR3 sequence is CASSYSWTGKDYGYTF. CDR3 coding DNA: TGTGCCAGCAGTTACTCGTGGACAGGGAAAGACTATGGCTACACCTTC.

The V and J genes are TRBV30 and TRBJ1-6; 8 bases fit TRBD1. Germline V gene lookup returns CDR1 GTSNPN and CDR2 SVGIG (reference sequence). This CDR3 spans 14 amino acids. V shed 4 bases and J 16 bases; nucleotides not matched to a gene: 15. CDR3 residues: CAWMRTGSAIRLHF. The CDR3, as DNA: TGTGCCTGGATGAGGACAGGGTCTGCGATTAGGCTCCACTTT.